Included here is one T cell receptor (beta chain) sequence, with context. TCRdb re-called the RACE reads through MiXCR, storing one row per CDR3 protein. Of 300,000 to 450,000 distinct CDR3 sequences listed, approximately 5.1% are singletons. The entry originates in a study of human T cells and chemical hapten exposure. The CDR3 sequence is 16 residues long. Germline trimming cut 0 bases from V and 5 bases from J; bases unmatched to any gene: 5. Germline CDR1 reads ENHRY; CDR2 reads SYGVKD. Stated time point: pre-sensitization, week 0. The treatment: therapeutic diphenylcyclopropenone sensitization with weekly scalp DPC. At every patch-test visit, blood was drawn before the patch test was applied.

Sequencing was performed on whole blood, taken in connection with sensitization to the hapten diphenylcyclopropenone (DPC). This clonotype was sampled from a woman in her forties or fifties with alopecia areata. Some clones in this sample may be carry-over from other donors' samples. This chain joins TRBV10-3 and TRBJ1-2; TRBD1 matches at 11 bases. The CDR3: CAISESRTGGKYGYTF. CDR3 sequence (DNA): TGTGCCATCAGTGAGTCTCGGACAGGGGGCAAGTATGGCTACACCTTC.